This TCR beta chain emerged from a study of blood T cell repertoires in COVID-19. Across the study: The United States, Italy and Spain supplied acute and convalescent COVID-19 samples.

Using immunoSEQ multiplex PCR, the repertoire was profiled, and TCRdb retains in-frame clones only, with some absent. The data contain around 380,000 clones, around 84% of them singletons. Germline values: CDR1 MNHNY, CDR2 SVGAGI (reference sequence). V lost 0 bases, J lost 0 bases, and 6 bases lay in between. This CDR3 comprises 15 residues. The receptor's source is a human donor with acute or convalescent COVID-19. The donor label of this sample is uncertain. Source material: peripheral blood. The chain recombines TRBV6-6 with TRBJ1-5; D is ambiguous. CDR3 amino acids: CASSYSSYSNQPQHF. CDR3 in DNA: TGTGCCAGCAGTTACTCCAGTTATAGCAATCAGCCCCAGCATTTT.